This T cell receptor beta chain originates from a study of T cell repertoires in cytomegalovirus infection. At the level of the study: CMV infection plus the matching HLA type was flagged by public TCR beta signatures.

Germline values: CDR1 DFQATT, CDR2 SNEGSKA (reference sequence). Trimming stripped 4 bases from V and 7 bases from J, with 17 bases between. The length of the CDR3 is 13 residues. TCRdb analysed the reads with MiXCR anew, one entry per CDR3 protein. This sample has roughly 300,000 distinct CDR3 sequences, with about 25% found just once. The sample holds a few counts of this clonotype. The sample taken for sequencing was PBMCs. This sequence was found in a human donor in good health (CMV status not recorded). Some clones in this sample may be carry-over from other donors' samples. The chain carries TRBV20-1 and TRBJ2-7; no clear D gene. CDR3 sequence: CSATQVTNSEQYF. The CDR3 bases are TGCAGTGCTACCCAGGTAACCAACTCTGAGCAGTACTTC.